This T cell receptor (beta chain) derives from a study of blood T cell repertoires in COVID-19. The overall study: PBMCs, B-cell-depleted T cells, or T cells were the source of the cDNA or gDNA that made up the material.

J was trimmed by 8 bases and V by 2 bases; bases with no gene match: 9. This CDR3 is built from 16 residues. CDR1 is SNHLY and CDR2 is FYNNEI in the germline V gene. This clone appeared a few times. Produced via immunoSEQ multiplex PCR; TCRdb's table is partial and in-frame only. The sample gives hundreds of thousands of clones, more than 75% of which show up once; almost 3% is in the top ten. This receptor was taken from a woman aged 30 to 39 who had recovered from COVID-19. Sequencing was carried out using PBMCs or T cells enriched from blood (not recorded which). J is TRBJ1-2 and V is TRBV2, with 12 bases lining up with TRBD1. The CDR3 nucleotides are TGTGCCAGCAGTGAAAGATGGGGGACAGGGGGCGCGGGCTACACCTTC. Protein sequence: CASSERWGTGGAGYTF.